This T cell receptor beta chain is from a study of cytomegalovirus exposure and HLA in healthy donors. Germline V gene sequence: CDR1 MNHNY, CDR2 SVGAGI (reference sequence). The CDR3 runs 14 residues. J gave up 1 base and V 6 bases, and 5 bases lay outside the gene matches. The PCR had 60 Vbeta and 13 Jbeta primers. The assay was immunoSEQ multiplex PCR, and TCRdb's table has in-frame clones only and misses some. The data show over 120,000 clones, 65% to 85% seen once. This clone showed up just a few times. The sequencing sample was made of PBMCs. This chain joins TRBV6-6 and TRBJ2-5; 7 bases are a match to TRBD1. This TCR was sampled from a male donor in good health and CMV-seronegative. CDR3 sequence: CASSRGGPQETQYF. The CDR3 bases are TGTGCCAGCAGCAGAGGGGGCCCCCAAGAGACCCAGTACTTC.